The rows below give T cell receptor beta chains drawn from one sample of a study of regulatory T cells in long-lasting Graves disease. TCRdb recomputed calls from the multiplex PCR reads with MiXCR, one row per CDR3 protein. The repertoire holds fewer than 450,000 distinct CDR3 sequences, around 20% seen once, with roughly 28% in the top ten. The sequenced sample was peripheral blood mononuclear cells (PBMCs), obtained when the disease was refractory, from a patient treated with antithyroid drugs. Receptors originate from a female donor with Graves disease. Each CDR3 is given with its conserved first and last residue. D genes are given only for firm matches. Size is omitted from some rows. Given values are once, few, many or a class for expanded clones.

V: TRBV5-1; size: NA; J: TRBJ2-7; D: NA; DNA: TGCGCCAGCAGCGATAATCTCCGGGTGTCCTACGAGCAGTACTTC; CDR3: CASSDNLRVSYEQYF
V: TRBV10-1; size: many; J: TRBJ2-7; D: NA; DNA: TGCGCCAACCCCGGACAGTCTTACTACGAGCAGTACTTC; CDR3: CANPGQSYYEQYF
V: TRBV20-1; size: many; J: TRBJ1-5; D: NA; DNA: TGCAGTGCTAGACCAGGAGGAGGGATACAGCCCCAGCATTTT; CDR3: CSARPGGGIQPQHF
V: TRBV7-3; size: few; J: TRBJ2-2; D: NA; DNA: TGTGCCAGCAGCTTAAACCCCGGTCCCACCACCGGGGAGCTGTTTTTT; CDR3: CASSLNPGPTTGELFF
V: TRBV3-1; size: NA; J: TRBJ2-7; D: NA; DNA: TGTGCCACTACCGTTCGTGGTTCCTACGAGCAGTACTTC; CDR3: CATTVRGSYEQYF
V: TRBV6-1; size: NA; J: TRBJ1-5; D: NA; DNA: TGTGCCAGCAGTGATTTCCACAATCAGCCCCAGCATTTT; CDR3: CASSDFHNQPQHF
V: TRBV25-1; size: few; J: TRBJ1-2; D: NA; DNA: TGTGCCAGCAGCCGCGGGGATGGGTCTTGGTATGGCTACACCTTC; CDR3: CASSRGDGSWYGYTF
V: TRBV20-1; size: few; J: TRBJ2-7; D: NA; DNA: TGCAGTGCTAGAGGGACTGAAAGCTCCTACGAGCAGTACTTC; CDR3: CSARGTESSYEQYF
V: TRBV13; size: NA; J: TRBJ2-5; D: NA; DNA: TGTGCCAGCAGCCTGGGTGGGAGCCTGAGCTCAGGGGTGACCCAGTACTTC; CDR3: CASSLGGSLSSGVTQYF
V: TRBV12-3/TRBV12-4; size: many; J: TRBJ1-1; D: TRBD1; DNA: TGTGCCAGCAGATTAAATTGGGACAGGGGGTATACTGAAGCTTTCTTT; CDR3: CASRLNWDRGYTEAFF
V: TRBV12-3/TRBV12-4; size: many; J: TRBJ2-7; D: NA; DNA: TGTGCCAGCAGTTTAACGGCTAGGTACGAGCAGTACTTC; CDR3: CASSLTARYEQYF
V: TRBV11-2; size: NA; J: TRBJ2-5; D: NA; DNA: TGTGCCAGCAGTCCAGCTAGGCTCCAAGAGACCCAGTACTTC; CDR3: CASSPARLQETQYF
V: TRBV5-1; size: NA; J: TRBJ1-4; D: TRBD1; DNA: TGCGCCAGCAGCTTTACAGGGGGTGCAACTAATGAAAAACTGTTTTTT; CDR3: CASSFTGGATNEKLFF
V: TRBV28; size: once; J: TRBJ2-1; D: TRBD1; DNA: TGTGCCAGCAGTTTATCGCCAGGGGGTCGGAATGAGCAGTTCTTC; CDR3: CASSLSPGGRNEQFF
V: TRBV2; size: NA; J: TRBJ1-1; D: TRBD1; DNA: TGTGCCAGCAGGAGCAGGGGGCTGAACACTGAAGCTTTCTTT; CDR3: CASRSRGLNTEAFF
V: TRBV20-1; size: few; J: TRBJ1-1; D: NA; DNA: TGCAGTGCTAAAATAGCAACTAACACTGAAGCTTTCTTT; CDR3: CSAKIATNTEAFF
V: TRBV5-1; size: many; J: TRBJ1-1; D: NA; DNA: TGCGCCAGCAGCATGCACAAGAACACTGAAGCTTTCTTT; CDR3: CASSMHKNTEAFF
V: TRBV9; size: NA; J: TRBJ1-1; D: TRBD1; DNA: TGTGCCAGCAGCGTATTCCGACAGGGTGACACTGAAGCTTTCTTT; CDR3: CASSVFRQGDTEAFF
V: TRBV6-1; size: many; J: TRBJ1-2; D: NA; DNA: TGTGCCAGCAGTCCGCCCTATAACTATGGCTACACCTTC; CDR3: CASSPPYNYGYTF
V: TRBV12-3/TRBV12-4; size: many; J: TRBJ2-5; D: TRBD2; DNA: TGTGCCAGCAGTTTAGACGATCGAGCGGGGAGCCCCTACTTC; CDR3: CASSLDDRAGSPYF
V: TRBV6-5; size: NA; J: TRBJ1-1; D: NA; DNA: TGTGCCAGCAGTTCACAGGGTCGAGGGGTTTATGAAGCTTTCTTT; CDR3: CASSSQGRGVYEAFF
V: TRBV4-2; size: NA; J: TRBJ2-2; D: TRBD2; DNA: TGTGCCAGCAGCCACCCCCGGTTAGCGGGAGGGTCCGGGGAGCTGTTTTTT; CDR3: CASSHPRLAGGSGELFF
V: TRBV30; size: NA; J: TRBJ2-3; D: NA; DNA: TGTGCCTGGAGTCGACAAGGCGCGCAGTATTTT; CDR3: CAWSRQGAQYF
V: TRBV6-2/TRBV6-3; size: few; J: TRBJ1-1; D: NA; DNA: TGTGCCAGCAGTTCCTACTTAGAAGCTTTCTTT; CDR3: CASSSYLEAFF
V: TRBV5-1; size: few; J: TRBJ1-2; D: TRBD1; DNA: TGCGCCAGCAGCCCCGGGACAGGGGGCTCTAACTATGGCTACACCTTC; CDR3: CASSPGTGGSNYGYTF
V: TRBV15; size: many; J: TRBJ1-4; D: TRBD1; DNA: TGTGCCACCAGCAGAGGGACAGGGATTAATGAAAAACTGTTTTTT; CDR3: CATSRGTGINEKLFF
V: TRBV12-3/TRBV12-4; size: NA; J: TRBJ1-1; D: NA; DNA: TGTGCCAGCAGGATGACAGTGAACACTGAAGCTTTCTTT; CDR3: CASRMTVNTEAFF
V: TRBV2; size: many; J: TRBJ2-7; D: NA; DNA: TGTGCCAGCAGTGCCCACCTCGGCGGAAAAGGCTACGAGCAGTACTTC; CDR3: CASSAHLGGKGYEQYF